Listed below are T cell receptor beta chains from one sample, sequenced in a study of blood T cell repertoires in COVID-19. Sequencing was performed with immunoSEQ multiplex PCR; in TCRdb, only in-frame clones are kept and a portion is missing. The sample carries roughly 280,000 clones, just under 90% recorded once. The sequencing sample was made of PBMCs or T cells enriched from blood (not recorded which). These receptors were taken from a woman between 55 and 75 years old who had recovered from COVID-19. CDR3s include the opening cysteine and the closing phenylalanine or tryptophan. D genes are given only for firm matches. Not every row has a clone size; where given, it reads once, few, many or a size class.

TRBJ2-3 | NA | TRBV11-3 | NA | CASSPQQPGWGTDTQYF | TGTGCCAGCAGCCCGCAGCAGCCGGGGTGGGGTACAGATACGCAGTATTTT
TRBJ1-1 | NA | TRBV3-1/TRBV3-2 | NA | CASSPGGTPEAFF | TGTGCCAGCAGCCCGGGAGGGACGCCCGAAGCTTTCTTT
TRBJ2-2 | NA | TRBV7-6 | NA | CASSLTGVTAGELFF | TGTGCCAGCAGCTTAACAGGAGTAACTGCCGGGGAGCTGTTTTTT
TRBJ1-4 | NA | TRBV3-1/TRBV3-2 | once | CASTPRMQGLGEKLFF | TGTGCCAGCACCCCAAGAATGCAGGGGTTAGGTGAAAAACTGTTTTTT
TRBJ1-2 | TRBD1 | TRBV5-1 | NA | CASSLTGESANYGYTF | TGCGCCAGCAGCCTGACAGGGGAAAGCGCTAACTATGGCTACACCTTC
TRBJ1-6 | NA | TRBV27 | NA | CASTNRYPGGSPLHF | TGTGCCAGCACCAACAGATACCCCGGTGGTTCACCCCTCCACTTT
TRBJ1-4 | TRBD1 | TRBV14 | NA | CASSPGQLNNEKLFF | TGTGCCAGCAGCCCGGGACAGCTAAATAATGAAAAACTGTTTTTT
TRBJ1-5 | NA | TRBV19 | NA | CASSIAAGGLQPQHF | TGTGCCAGTAGTATTGCGGCCGGCGGGCTTCAGCCCCAGCATTTT
TRBJ2-3 | TRBD2 | TRBV4-2 | NA | CASSPEAAGVYTDTQYF | TGTGCCAGCAGCCCCGAAGCCGCGGGGGTTTACACAGATACGCAGTATTTT
TRBJ2-1 | TRBD2 | TRBV27 | once | CASSLLGLAWNEQFF | TGTGCCAGCAGTTTATTGGGACTAGCGTGGAATGAGCAGTTCTTC
TRBJ2-5 | NA | TRBV14 | NA | CASSQGGQETQYF | TGTGCCAGCAGCCAAGGCGGACAAGAGACCCAGTACTTC
TRBJ2-2 | TRBD2 | TRBV5-1 | NA | CASSWNSGGAGTGELFF | TGCGCCAGCAGCTGGAACAGCGGGGGGGCCGGTACCGGGGAGCTGTTTTTT
TRBJ2-5 | NA | TRBV14 | NA | CASSLMGAETQYF | TGTGCCAGCAGCCTGATGGGGGCAGAGACCCAGTACTTC
TRBJ2-5 | TRBD2 | TRBV2 | NA | CASRRGLAGGKETQYF | TGTGCCAGCAGAAGGGGCCTAGCGGGGGGGAAAGAGACCCAGTACTTC
TRBJ2-7 | TRBD1 | TRBV5-1 | NA | CASSDSTGAYEQYF | TGCGCCAGCAGCGACTCGACAGGGGCCTACGAGCAGTACTTC
TRBJ1-4 | NA | TRBV19 | NA | CASSIAGSAEKLFF | TGTGCCAGTAGCATTGCGGGTAGTGCCGAAAAACTGTTTTTT
TRBJ1-2 | NA | TRBV7-9 | NA | CASRVTGQTYGYTF | TGTGCCAGCAGGGTTACGGGTCAGACCTATGGCTACACCTTC
TRBJ2-5 | NA | TRBV21-1 | once | CASSKALMRAQETQYF | TGTGCCAGCAGCAAAGCTCTTATGAGGGCACAAGAGACCCAGTACTTC
TRBJ2-1 | NA | TRBV2 | NA | CASTITGNEQFF | TGTGCCAGCACCATTACAGGGAATGAGCAGTTCTTC
TRBJ2-1 | NA | TRBV7-9 | NA | CASGDIGDNEQFF | TGTGCCAGCGGGGACATTGGGGACAATGAGCAGTTCTTC
TRBJ1-1 | NA | TRBV11-2 | once | CASSLQLSSAFF | TGTGCCAGCAGCTTACAGTTATCGTCGGCTTTCTTT
TRBJ2-3 | NA | TRBV27 | NA | CASSSPRLESRSADTQYF | TGTGCCAGCTCCTCACCCCGACTAGAATCTCGCAGTGCGGATACGCAGTATTTT
TRBJ2-5 | TRBD2 | TRBV28 | NA | CASSPNFSGTQETQYF | TGTGCCAGCAGCCCTAACTTTAGCGGGACTCAAGAGACCCAGTACTTC
TRBJ2-1 | NA | TRBV10-3 | NA | CAIRLGLDNEQFF | TGTGCCATCAGGCTGGGACTGGACAATGAGCAGTTCTTC
TRBJ2-7 | TRBD1 | TRBV7-3 | once | CASSPQGTGWDEQYF | TGTGCCAGCAGCCCCCAGGGGACAGGGTGGGACGAGCAGTACTTC
TRBJ2-1 | TRBD2 | TRBV5-1 | NA | CASTLGAGGGNEQFF | TGCGCCAGCACCCTAGGAGCGGGAGGGGGAAATGAGCAGTTCTTC
TRBJ1-5 | NA | TRBV19 | NA | CASSGTGSNQPQHF | TGTGCCAGTAGCGGGACTGGTAGCAATCAGCCCCAGCATTTT
TRBJ1-2 | NA | TRBV15 | NA | CATSRDWGGYGYTF | TGTGCCACCAGCAGAGATTGGGGGGGCTATGGCTACACCTTC
TRBJ1-6 | TRBD1 | TRBV7-9 | NA | CASSDRDSSTFF | TGTGCCAGCAGCGACCGGGACAGCTCTACGTTTTTT
TRBJ2-3 | TRBD2 | TRBV20-1 | NA | CSASSGGAASTDTQYF | TGCAGTGCTAGTAGCGGGGGGGCGGCTAGCACAGATACGCAGTATTTT
TRBJ1-4 | NA | TRBV5-1 | NA | CASSSRSGTNEKLFF | TGCGCCAGCAGCTCCAGATCAGGGACTAATGAAAAACTGTTTTTT
TRBJ2-7 | TRBD1 | TRBV24-1 | NA | CATSEGTGPYEQYF | TGTGCCACCAGTGAGGGGACAGGACCCTACGAGCAGTACTTC
TRBJ2-1 | TRBD2 | TRBV11-3 | few | CASSLRASGNYNEQFF | TGTGCCAGCAGCTTACGGGCTAGCGGGAATTACAATGAGCAGTTCTTC
TRBJ1-5 | TRBD1 | TRBV19 | NA | CASTVGQINQPQHF | TGTGCCAGTACTGTGGGACAGATCAATCAGCCCCAGCATTTT
TRBJ1-1 | NA | TRBV15 | NA | CATSRRISDDSEAFF | TGTGCCACCAGCAGACGTATTTCAGATGACAGTGAAGCTTTCTTT
TRBJ2-6 | TRBD1 | TRBV24-1 | NA | CATMDRGDPGANVLTF | TGTGCCACCATGGACAGGGGGGACCCCGGGGCCAACGTCCTGACTTTC
TRBJ2-7 | NA | TRBV2 | NA | CASSEDIYEQYF | TGTGCCAGCAGTGAAGATATCTACGAGCAGTACTTC
TRBJ1-2 | NA | TRBV7-9 | NA | CASSSTPGGYTF | TGTGCCAGCAGCTCCACTCCCGGTGGCTACACCTTC
TRBJ1-2 | NA | TRBV7-2 | NA | CASSSDKEGYGYTF | TGTGCCAGCAGCTCCGATAAGGAGGGGTACGGCTACACCTTC
TRBJ2-7 | NA | TRBV11-2 | few | CASSLGGHSYEQYF | TGTGCCAGCAGCTTAGGGGGACACTCCTACGAGCAGTACTTC
TRBJ2-1 | TRBD2 | TRBV15 | NA | CATSRETSGGLGQFF | TGTGCCACCAGCAGAGAGACTAGCGGGGGCCTGGGGCAGTTCTTC
TRBJ1-4 | TRBD1 | TRBV29-1 | NA | CSVDQGRGDEKLFF | TGCAGCGTTGACCAAGGCAGGGGGGATGAAAAACTGTTTTTT
TRBJ1-2 | TRBD1 | TRBV7-8 | NA | CASSQTQGAYGYTF | TGTGCCAGCAGCCAAACACAGGGGGCGTATGGCTACACCTTC
TRBJ2-5 | NA | TRBV7-2 | NA | CASSLHLETQYF | TGTGCCAGCAGCCTCCACTTAGAGACCCAGTACTTC
TRBJ1-2 | TRBD1 | TRBV11-3 | NA | CASSTTGGDYGYTF | TGTGCCAGCAGCACGACAGGGGGCGACTATGGCTACACCTTC
TRBJ1-6 | NA | TRBV28 | NA | CASSLLQSVDSPLHF | TGTGCCAGCAGTCTCCTACAGTCGGTTGATTCACCCCTCCACTTT